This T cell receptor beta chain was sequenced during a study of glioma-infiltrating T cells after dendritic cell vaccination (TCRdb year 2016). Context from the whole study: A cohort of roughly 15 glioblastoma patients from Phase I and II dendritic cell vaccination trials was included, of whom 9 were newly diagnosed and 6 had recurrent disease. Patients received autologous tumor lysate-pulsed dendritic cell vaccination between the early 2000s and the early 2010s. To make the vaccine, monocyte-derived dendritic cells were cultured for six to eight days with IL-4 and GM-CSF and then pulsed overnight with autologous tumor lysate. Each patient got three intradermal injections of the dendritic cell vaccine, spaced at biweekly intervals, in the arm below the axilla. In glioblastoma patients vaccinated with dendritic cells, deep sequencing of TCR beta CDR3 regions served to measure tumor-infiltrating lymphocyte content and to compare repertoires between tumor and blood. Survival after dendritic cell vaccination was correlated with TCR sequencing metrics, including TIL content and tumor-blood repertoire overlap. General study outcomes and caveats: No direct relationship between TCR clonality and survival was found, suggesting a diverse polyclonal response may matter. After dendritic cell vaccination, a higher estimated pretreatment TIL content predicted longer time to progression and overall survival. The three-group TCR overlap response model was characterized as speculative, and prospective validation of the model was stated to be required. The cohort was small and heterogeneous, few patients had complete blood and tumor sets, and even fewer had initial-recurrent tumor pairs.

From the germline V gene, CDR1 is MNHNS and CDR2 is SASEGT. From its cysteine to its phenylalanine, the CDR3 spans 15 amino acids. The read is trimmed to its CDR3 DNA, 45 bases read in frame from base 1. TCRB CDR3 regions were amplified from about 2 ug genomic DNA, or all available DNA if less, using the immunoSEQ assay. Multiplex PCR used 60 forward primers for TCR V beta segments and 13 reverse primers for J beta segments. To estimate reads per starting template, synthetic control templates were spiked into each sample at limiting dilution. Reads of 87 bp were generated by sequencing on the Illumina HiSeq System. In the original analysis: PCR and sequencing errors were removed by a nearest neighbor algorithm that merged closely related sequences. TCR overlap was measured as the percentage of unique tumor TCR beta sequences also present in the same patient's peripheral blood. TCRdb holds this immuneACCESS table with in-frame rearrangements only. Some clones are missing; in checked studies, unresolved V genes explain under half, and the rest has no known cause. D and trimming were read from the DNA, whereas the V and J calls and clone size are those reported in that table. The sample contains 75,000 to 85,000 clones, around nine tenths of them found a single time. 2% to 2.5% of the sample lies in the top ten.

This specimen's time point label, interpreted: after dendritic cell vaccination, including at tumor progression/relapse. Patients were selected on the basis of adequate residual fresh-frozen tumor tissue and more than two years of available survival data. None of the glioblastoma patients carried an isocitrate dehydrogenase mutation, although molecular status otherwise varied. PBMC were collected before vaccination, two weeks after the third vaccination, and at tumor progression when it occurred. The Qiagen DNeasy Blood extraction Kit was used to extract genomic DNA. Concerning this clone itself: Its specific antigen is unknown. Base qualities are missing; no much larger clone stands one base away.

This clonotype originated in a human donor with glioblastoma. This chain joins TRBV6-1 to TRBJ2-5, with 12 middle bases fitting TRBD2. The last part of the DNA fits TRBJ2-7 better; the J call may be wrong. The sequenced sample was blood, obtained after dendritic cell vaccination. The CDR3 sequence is CASSEGLAGVYEQYF. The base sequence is TGTGCCAGCAGTGAAGGACTAGCGGGAGTATACGAGCAGTACTTC.